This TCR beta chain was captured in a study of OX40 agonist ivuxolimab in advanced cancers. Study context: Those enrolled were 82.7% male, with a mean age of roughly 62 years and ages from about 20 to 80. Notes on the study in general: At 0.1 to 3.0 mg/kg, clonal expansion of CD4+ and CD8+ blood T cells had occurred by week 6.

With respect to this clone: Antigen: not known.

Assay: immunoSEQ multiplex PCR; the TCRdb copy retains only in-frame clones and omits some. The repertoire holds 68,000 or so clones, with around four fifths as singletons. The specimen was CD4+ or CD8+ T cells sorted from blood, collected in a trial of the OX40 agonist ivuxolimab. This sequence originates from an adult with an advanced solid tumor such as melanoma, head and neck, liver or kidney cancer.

The CDR3, as DNA: TGTGCCAGCCCGGGACACCTGAACACCGGGGAGCTGTTTTTT. Protein: CASPGHLNTGELFF. V is TRBV18 and J is TRBJ2-2, with D possibly matching TRBD1 (6 bases). Between the trimmed V and J ends, which lost 8 bases and 1 base, there was a span of 11 bases. Germline values: CDR1 KGHSH, CDR2 LQKENI. CDR3 length equals 14 residues.